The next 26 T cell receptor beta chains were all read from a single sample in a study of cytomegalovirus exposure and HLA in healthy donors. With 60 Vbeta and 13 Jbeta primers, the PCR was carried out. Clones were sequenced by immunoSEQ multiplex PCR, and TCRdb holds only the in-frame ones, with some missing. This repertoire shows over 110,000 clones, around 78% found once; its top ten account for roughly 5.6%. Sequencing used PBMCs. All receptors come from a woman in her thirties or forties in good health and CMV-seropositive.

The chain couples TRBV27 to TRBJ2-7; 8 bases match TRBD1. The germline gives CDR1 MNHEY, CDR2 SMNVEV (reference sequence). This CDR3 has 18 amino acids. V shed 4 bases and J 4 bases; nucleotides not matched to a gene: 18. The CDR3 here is CASSYKSGTGVRRYEQYF. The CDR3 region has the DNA TGTGCCAGCAGTTATAAGTCCGGGACAGGTGTACGAAGATACGAGCAGTACTTC.

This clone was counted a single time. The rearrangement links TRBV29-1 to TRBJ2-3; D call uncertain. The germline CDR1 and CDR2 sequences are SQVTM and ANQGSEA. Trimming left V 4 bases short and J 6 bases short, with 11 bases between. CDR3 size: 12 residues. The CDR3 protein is CSVGYSSDTQYF. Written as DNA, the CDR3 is TGCAGCGTTGGATACAGTTCGGATACGCAGTATTTT.

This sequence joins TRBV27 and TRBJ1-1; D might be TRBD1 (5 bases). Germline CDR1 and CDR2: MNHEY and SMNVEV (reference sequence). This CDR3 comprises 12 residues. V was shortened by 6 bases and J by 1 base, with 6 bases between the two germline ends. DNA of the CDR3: TGTGCCAGCAGGCAGGGGAACACTGAAGCTTTCTTT. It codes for CASRQGNTEAFF.

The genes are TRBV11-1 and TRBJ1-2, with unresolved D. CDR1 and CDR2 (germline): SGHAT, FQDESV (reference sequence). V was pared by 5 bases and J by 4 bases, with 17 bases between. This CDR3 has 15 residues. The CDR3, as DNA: TGTGCCAGCAGCCCGTCGTCGGGATCAGGCTATGGCTACACCTTC. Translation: CASSPSSGSGYGYTF.

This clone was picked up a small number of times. As DNA, the CDR3 is TGTGCCAGCAGTGATCCCAGGTCTAGCGGGTTAATTAATACGCAGTATTTT. This encodes CASSDPRSSGLINTQYF. This chain connects TRBV25-1 to TRBJ2-3, with TRBD2 identical over 8 bases. The CDR3 is 17 residues long. V lost 3 bases, J lost 7 bases, and 15 bases stayed unmatched. Germline assignment: CDR1 MGHDK and CDR2 SYGVNS.

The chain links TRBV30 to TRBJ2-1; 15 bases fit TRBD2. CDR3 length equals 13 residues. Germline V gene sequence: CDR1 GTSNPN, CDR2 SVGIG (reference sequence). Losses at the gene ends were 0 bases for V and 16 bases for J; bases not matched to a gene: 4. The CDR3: CAWSVGTSGRTFF. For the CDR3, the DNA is TGTGCCTGGAGTGTAGGGACTAGCGGGAGGACCTTCTTC.

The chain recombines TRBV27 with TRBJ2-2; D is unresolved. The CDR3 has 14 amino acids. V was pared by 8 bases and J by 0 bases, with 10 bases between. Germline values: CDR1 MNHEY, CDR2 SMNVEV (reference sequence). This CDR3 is CASAVGANTGELFF. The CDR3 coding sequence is TGTGCCAGCGCTGTTGGAGCGAACACCGGGGAGCTGTTTTTT.

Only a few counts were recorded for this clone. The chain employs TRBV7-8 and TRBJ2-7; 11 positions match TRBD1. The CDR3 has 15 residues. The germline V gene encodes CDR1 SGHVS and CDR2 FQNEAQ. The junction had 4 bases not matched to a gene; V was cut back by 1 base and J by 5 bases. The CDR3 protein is CASSLGTGGFHEQYF. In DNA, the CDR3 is TGTGCCAGCAGCTTAGGGACAGGGGGCTTCCACGAGCAGTACTTC.

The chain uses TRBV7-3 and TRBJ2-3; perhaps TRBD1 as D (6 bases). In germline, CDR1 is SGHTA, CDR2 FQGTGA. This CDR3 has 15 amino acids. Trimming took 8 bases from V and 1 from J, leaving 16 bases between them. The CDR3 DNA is TGTGCCAGCTCGACAGGTTTGCCGGGCACAGATACGCAGTATTTT. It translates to CASSTGLPGTDTQYF.

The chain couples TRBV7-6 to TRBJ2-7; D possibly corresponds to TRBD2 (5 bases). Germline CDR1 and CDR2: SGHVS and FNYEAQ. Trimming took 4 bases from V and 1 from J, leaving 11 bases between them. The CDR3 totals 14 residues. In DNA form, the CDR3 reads TGTGCCAGCAGCTCAAATCCGGGGTCCTACGAGCAGTACTTC. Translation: CASSSNPGSYEQYF.

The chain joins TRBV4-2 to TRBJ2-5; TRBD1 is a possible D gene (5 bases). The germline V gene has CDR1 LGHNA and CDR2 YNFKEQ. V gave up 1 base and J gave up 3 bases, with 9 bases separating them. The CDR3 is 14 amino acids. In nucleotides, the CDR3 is TGTGCCAGCAGCCAAGCAAGGGGTAAAGAGACCCAGTACTTC. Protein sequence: CASSQARGKETQYF.

CDR3 sequence (DNA): TGTGCCAGCTCGGGGACTAGCGGGACCTACGAGCAGTACTTC. Translation: CASSGTSGTYEQYF. V usage is TRBV18 and J usage is TRBJ2-7, with TRBD2 matching 13 bases. With V trimmed by 6 bases and J by 2 bases, 1 base remained unmatched. CDR1 and CDR2 from the germline V gene are KGHSH and LQKENI. The CDR3 length is 14 residues.

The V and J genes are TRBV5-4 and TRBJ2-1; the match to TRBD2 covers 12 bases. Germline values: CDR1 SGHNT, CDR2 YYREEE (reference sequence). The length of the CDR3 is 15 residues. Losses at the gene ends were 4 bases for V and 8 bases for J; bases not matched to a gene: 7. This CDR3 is CASSPTSGRSDEQFF. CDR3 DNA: TGTGCCAGCAGCCCGACTAGCGGGAGATCCGATGAGCAGTTCTTC. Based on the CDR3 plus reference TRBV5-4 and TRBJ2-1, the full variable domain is ETGVTQSPTHLIKTRGQQVTLRCSSQSGHNTVSWYQQALGQGPQFIFQYYREEENGRGNFPPRFSGLQFPNYSSELNVNALELDDSALYLCASSPTSGRSDEQFFGPGTRLTVL.

Written as DNA, the CDR3 is TGTGCCAGCAGCTTAGCCAGGGTATTTCACGAGCAGTACTTC. This codes for CASSLARVFHEQYF. The chain combines TRBV7-8 with TRBJ2-7; D perhaps matches TRBD1 (5 bases). Trimming removed 0 bases at V and 5 bases at J, with 11 bases between. The CDR3 is 14 residues long. In germline, CDR1 is SGHVS, CDR2 FQNEAQ. The full variable domain, completed using reference TRBV7-8 and TRBJ2-7, is GAGVSQSPRYKVAKRGQDVALRCDPISGHVSLFWYQQALGQGPEFLTYFQNEAQLDKSGLPSDRFFAERPEGSVSTLKIQRTQQEDSAVYLCASSLARVFHEQYFGPGTRLTVT.

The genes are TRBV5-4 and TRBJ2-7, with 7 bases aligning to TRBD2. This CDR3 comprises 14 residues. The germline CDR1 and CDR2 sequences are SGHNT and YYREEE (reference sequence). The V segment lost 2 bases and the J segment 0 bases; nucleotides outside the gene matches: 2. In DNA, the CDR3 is TGTGCCAGCAGCTTCGGCGGGAGCTCCTACGAGCAGTACTTC. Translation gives CASSFGGSSYEQYF.

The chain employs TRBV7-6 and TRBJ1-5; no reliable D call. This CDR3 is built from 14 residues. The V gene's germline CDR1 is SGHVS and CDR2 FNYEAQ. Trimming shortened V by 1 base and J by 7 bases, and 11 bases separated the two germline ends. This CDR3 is CASSLGPGEQPQHF. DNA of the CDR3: TGTGCCAGCAGCTTAGGTCCGGGTGAACAGCCCCAGCATTTT.

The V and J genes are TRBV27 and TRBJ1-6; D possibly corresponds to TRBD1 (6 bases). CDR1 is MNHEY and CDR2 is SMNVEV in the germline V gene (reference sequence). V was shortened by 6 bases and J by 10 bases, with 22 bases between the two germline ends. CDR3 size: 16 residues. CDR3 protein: CASSPTGTIFVSPLHF. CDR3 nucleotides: TGTGCCAGCAGCCCTACCGGGACAATTTTCGTGTCACCCCTCCACTTT.

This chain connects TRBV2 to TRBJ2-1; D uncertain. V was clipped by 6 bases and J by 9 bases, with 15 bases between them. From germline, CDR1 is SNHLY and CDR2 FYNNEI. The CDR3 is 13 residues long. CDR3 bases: TGTGCCAGCAGCCAAGCCCAAGGCGGTGAGCAGTTCTTC. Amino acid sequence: CASSQAQGGEQFF.

CDR3 protein: CASSGYPGAGDQPQHF. The CDR3, as DNA: TGTGCCAGCAGTGGTTATCCAGGGGCGGGGGATCAGCCCCAGCATTTT. The rearrangement uses TRBV6-1 and TRBJ1-5; the D gene is possibly TRBD1 (6 bases). CDR3 length: 16 amino acids. Trimming took off 4 bases at V and 5 bases at J, with 18 bases between the two ends. Germline V lookup: CDR1 MNHNS, CDR2 SASEGT.

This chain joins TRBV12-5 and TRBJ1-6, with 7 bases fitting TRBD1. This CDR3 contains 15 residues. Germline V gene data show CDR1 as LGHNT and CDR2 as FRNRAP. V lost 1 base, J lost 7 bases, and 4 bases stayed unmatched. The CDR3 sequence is CASGLGTGFNSPLHF. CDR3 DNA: TGTGCTAGTGGTTTGGGGACAGGCTTCAATTCACCCCTCCACTTT.

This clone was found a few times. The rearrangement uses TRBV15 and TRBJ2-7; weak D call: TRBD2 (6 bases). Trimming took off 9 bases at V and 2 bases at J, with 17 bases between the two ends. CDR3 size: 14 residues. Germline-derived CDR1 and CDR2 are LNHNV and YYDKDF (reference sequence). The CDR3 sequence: CATGGTLAAYEQYF. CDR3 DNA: TGTGCCACGGGCGGGACTCTAGCAGCCTACGAGCAGTACTTC.

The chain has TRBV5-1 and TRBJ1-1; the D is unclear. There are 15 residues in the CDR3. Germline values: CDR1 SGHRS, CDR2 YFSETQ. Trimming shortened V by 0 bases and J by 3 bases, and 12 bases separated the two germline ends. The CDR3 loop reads CASSLVGGKDTEAFF. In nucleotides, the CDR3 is TGCGCCAGCAGCTTGGTTGGAGGGAAGGACACTGAAGCTTTCTTT.

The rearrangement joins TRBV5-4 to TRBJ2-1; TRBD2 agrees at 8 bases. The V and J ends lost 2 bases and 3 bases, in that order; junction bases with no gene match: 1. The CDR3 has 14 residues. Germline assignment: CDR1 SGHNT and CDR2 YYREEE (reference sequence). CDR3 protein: CASSLSGSYNEQFF. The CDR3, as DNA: TGTGCCAGCAGCTTAAGCGGGAGCTACAATGAGCAGTTCTTC.

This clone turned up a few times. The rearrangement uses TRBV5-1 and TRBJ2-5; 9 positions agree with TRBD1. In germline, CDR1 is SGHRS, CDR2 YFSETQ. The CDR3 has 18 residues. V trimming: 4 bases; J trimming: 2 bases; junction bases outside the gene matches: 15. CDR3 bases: TGCGCCAGCAGCGGGGGACAGGGAGGGAATTTATGGCAAGAGACCCAGTACTTC. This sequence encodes CASSGGQGGNLWQETQYF. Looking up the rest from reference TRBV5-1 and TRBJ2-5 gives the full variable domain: KAGVTQTPRYLIKTRGQQVTLSCSPISGHRSVSWYQQTPGQGLQFLFEYFSETQRNKGNFPGRFSGRQFSNSRSEMNVSTLELGDSALYLCASSGGQGGNLWQETQYFGPGTRLLVL.

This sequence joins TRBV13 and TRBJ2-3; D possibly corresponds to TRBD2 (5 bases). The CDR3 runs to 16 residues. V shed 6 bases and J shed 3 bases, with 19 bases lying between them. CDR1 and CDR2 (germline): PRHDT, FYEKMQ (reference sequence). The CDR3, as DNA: TGTGCCAGCAGTGAAGTGGGCAGGAGGTGGACAGATACGCAGTATTTT. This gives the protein CASSEVGRRWTDTQYF.

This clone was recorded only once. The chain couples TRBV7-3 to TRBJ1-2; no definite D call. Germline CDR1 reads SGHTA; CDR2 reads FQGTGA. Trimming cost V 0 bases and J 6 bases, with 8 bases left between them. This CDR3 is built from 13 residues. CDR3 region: CASSLTGRDGYTF. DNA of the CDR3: TGTGCCAGCAGCTTAACAGGGAGGGATGGCTACACCTTC.